The 2 T cell receptor beta chains reported below all come from one sample, sequenced in a study of T cell responses to AZD1222 COVID-19 vaccine. TCRdb's copy holds only in-frame clones and misses some; the assay was immunoSEQ multiplex PCR. Of approximately 120,000 clones in the sample, 92% are singletons; the top ten hold about 1.1%. The sample was peripheral blood, taken on day 0 of AZD1222 vaccination. The receptors were sampled from an adult in good health.

V and J are TRBV6-5 and TRBJ2-7, with a weak D call TRBD1 (5 bases). From germline, CDR1 is MNHEY and CDR2 SVGAGI. The CDR3 covers 11 residues. V was pared by 10 bases and J by 3 bases, with 10 bases between. CDR3 in DNA: TGTGCCACCGCCGGACACTACGAGCAGTACTTC. Translating gives CATAGHYEQYF.

The gene calls are TRBV4-1 and TRBJ1-5; D not certain. This CDR3 region has 14 residues. CDR1 and CDR2 from the germline V gene are MGHRA and YSYEKL. V lost 5 bases and J lost 1, with 9 bases in between. For the CDR3, the DNA is TGCGCCAGCAGCAGCCCTAACAGCAATCAGCCCCAGCATTTT. As protein: CASSSPNSNQPQHF.